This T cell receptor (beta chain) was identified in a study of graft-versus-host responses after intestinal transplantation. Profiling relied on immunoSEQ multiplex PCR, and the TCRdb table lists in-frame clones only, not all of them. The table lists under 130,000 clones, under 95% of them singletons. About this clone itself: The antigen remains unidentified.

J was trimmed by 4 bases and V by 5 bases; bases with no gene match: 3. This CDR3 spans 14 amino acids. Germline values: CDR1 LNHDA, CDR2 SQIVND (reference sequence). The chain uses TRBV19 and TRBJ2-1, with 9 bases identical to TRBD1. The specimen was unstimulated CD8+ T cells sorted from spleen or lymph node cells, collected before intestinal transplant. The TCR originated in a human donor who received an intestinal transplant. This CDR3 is CASSPGQGYNEQFF. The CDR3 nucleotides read TGTGCCAGTAGTCCAGGACAGGGGTACAATGAGCAGTTCTTC.